These 4 T cell receptor beta chains originate from one sample sequenced in a study of blood T cell repertoires in COVID-19. Clones were read by immunoSEQ multiplex PCR, and TCRdb kept only the in-frame ones, dropping some. The sample yields about 140,000 clones, roughly 80% seen once. Sequencing was done on a sample of peripheral blood. These TCRs come from a woman aged 50 to 65 with active or convalescent COVID-19.

This clone was seen only a few times. The CDR3 DNA reads as TGTGCCAGCACCGGTCAAGCGGGAGATGGTTACAATGAGCAGTTCTTC. The encoded protein is CASTGQAGDGYNEQFF. The chain uses TRBV7-6 and TRBJ2-1; TRBD2 matches at 8 bases. CDR1 and CDR2 from the germline V gene are SGHVS and FNYEAQ. After removal of 7 bases from V and 4 bases from J, the junction contained 12 bases not matched to a gene. The length of the CDR3 is 16 residues.

This clone came up a few times. The chain carries TRBV5-5 and TRBJ1-1, with a weak D call TRBD1 (6 bases). The V end was cut by 2 bases, the J end by 3 bases, with 17 bases between. Germline-derived CDR1 and CDR2 are SGHKS and YYEKEE (reference sequence). This CDR3 is built from 16 residues. The chain's CDR3 is CASSFRGRGHHTEAFF. The DNA for the CDR3 is TGTGCCAGCAGCTTCCGCGGCCGGGGACACCACACTGAAGCTTTCTTT.

The chain links TRBV7-3 to TRBJ2-1; 7 bases align to TRBD2. Looked up from germline, CDR1 is SGHTA and CDR2 is FQGTGA. The length of the CDR3 is 15 residues. The V segment lost 1 base and the J segment 2 bases; nucleotides outside the gene matches: 2. The CDR3 DNA is TGTGCCAGCAGCTTAAGGGAGGGCCCCTACAATGAGCAGTTCTTC. It yields the protein CASSLREGPYNEQFF.

The rearrangement links TRBV19 to TRBJ1-5; 8 bases align to TRBD1. The CDR3 extends over 15 amino acids. Per germline, CDR1 LNHDA and CDR2 SQIVND (reference sequence). The trim removed 5 bases at V and 4 bases at J, leaving 7 bases unmatched. This CDR3 reads CASSLRQGRNQPQHF. The CDR3 DNA reads TGTGCCAGTAGTCTCCGACAGGGGAGGAATCAGCCCCAGCATTTT.